Listed below are T cell receptor beta chains from one sample, sequenced in a study of identifying expanded T cells in peripheral blood. The method was immunoSEQ multiplex PCR; TCRdb's version includes in-frame clones alone and lacks a portion of them. The sample has about 100,000 clones, about 83% seen once. Sequenced material: blood. These receptors were taken from a person aged 18 to 75 in good health. CDR3s include the opening cysteine and the closing phenylalanine or tryptophan. D genes are given only for firm matches. Size is stated for part of the rows, as once, few or many counts, or as a class when the clone is expanded.

j_call v_call d_call clone_size cdr3_aa
TRBJ2-7 TRBV30 . . CAWRQDSYEQYF
TRBJ1-1 TRBV18 TRBD1 few CASSPQGQGSNTEAFF
TRBJ2-7 TRBV28 . once CASSSTGKTLYEQYF
TRBJ2-2 TRBV11-2 . . CASSSILSGELFF
TRBJ2-3 TRBV9 TRBD2 . CASSVVTSGGDTQYF
TRBJ2-3 TRBV9 . . CASSASGQFTDTQYF
TRBJ2-7 TRBV5-1 TRBD2 . CASSLTGGTSYEQYF
TRBJ1-1 TRBV5-4 . . CASSLVNTEAFF
TRBJ1-2 TRBV27 TRBD1 . CASRPTGGLDYGYTF
TRBJ2-3 TRBV5-5 . . CATERTIQTDTQYF
TRBJ1-2 TRBV5-8 . . CASSLRLGHVPAYGYTF
TRBJ1-3 TRBV7-6 TRBD1 . CASSASTGGGNTIYF
TRBJ2-7 TRBV11-1 . . CASSLHDRIYEQYF
TRBJ1-6 TRBV4-3 . once CASSQTSSYNSPLHF
TRBJ2-5 TRBV7-9 TRBD1 . CASRPPTGEETQYF
TRBJ2-7 TRBV19 TRBD1 . CASSMLDRAYEQYF
TRBJ2-5 TRBV5-6 . . CASSFGQASASQYF
TRBJ2-1 TRBV10-1 TRBD2 . CASQGNQGLGGGNEQFF
TRBJ1-1 TRBV27 TRBD1 . CASSFQGRGQPNTEAFF
TRBJ2-5 TRBV7-2 TRBD2 . CASSLTGGGETQYF
TRBJ1-2 TRBV28 . few CATRSPTDRADGYTF
TRBJ1-5 TRBV18 TRBD1 . CASSPGQVPEGNQPQHF
TRBJ2-7 TRBV7-9 . few CASSLSGVTYEQYF
TRBJ2-2 TRBV4-3 . once CASSQDLTGELFF
TRBJ1-1 TRBV7-9 . few CASGQGTEAFF
TRBJ1-1 TRBV28 . . CASISLSAEAFF
TRBJ2-7 TRBV10-3 . . CAISESGPGPTLARRYF
TRBJ1-1 TRBV28 . . CASSFLVSPEAFF
TRBJ2-6 TRBV14 . . CASCRAGANVLTF
TRBJ2-1 TRBV4-1 TRBD2 . CASSQVVSRSGGHNEQFF
TRBJ1-1 TRBV5-6 . . CASSLYGPDQTEAFF
TRBJ1-2 TRBV18 . . CASSPTDRNYGYTF
TRBJ1-5 TRBV28 . . CASSPTGIIQPQHF
TRBJ2-3 TRBV5-6 TRBD2 once CASSFTSGGDTQYF
TRBJ1-2 TRBV7-9 . . CASSFLQGRGHGYTF
TRBJ1-6 TRBV7-2 . . CASSLTPSSYNSPRHF
TRBJ1-4 TRBV20-1 . . CSGQSNEKLFF
TRBJ1-1 TRBV15 TRBD1 . CATNPGGTEAFF
TRBJ2-7 TRBV2 . . CASSDAGRAPYEQYF
TRBJ1-4 TRBV13 . . CASSLEPYEKLFF
TRBJ2-2 TRBV7-8 TRBD2 . CASSSTSGGAPGELFF
TRBJ1-6 TRBV30 . . CAWSVRGSGSPLHF
TRBJ2-7 TRBV10-3 TRBD1 . CATQGTGDEQYF
TRBJ2-3 TRBV11-1 TRBD2 . CASRGVGGRRTDTQYF
TRBJ2-1 TRBV6-1 TRBD1 . CAIRPGQGPNEQFF
TRBJ2-3 TRBV7-2 . . CASSLSASVDTDTQYF
TRBJ2-7 TRBV5-1 . . CASSLSGIPAYEQYF
TRBJ2-3 TRBV28 TRBD1 . CASSFQIFTTGSTDTQYF
TRBJ2-5 TRBV18 . . CASSPTLPETQYF
TRBJ2-2 TRBV9 TRBD1 . CASSVEDRYSSTGELFF
TRBJ2-7 TRBV19 TRBD1 . CASSPTTGGYEQYF
TRBJ2-3 TRBV5-1 TRBD2 . CASSLLSGADTQYF
TRBJ1-1 TRBV19 . . CASSRRLGAGVRGNTEAFF
TRBJ2-7 TRBV7-2 TRBD1 . CASSKGTGSPYEQYF
TRBJ1-1 TRBV18 . . CASSPNQRDTEAFF